The TCR beta chain described here comes from a study of blood T cell repertoires in COVID-19. Study-level background: PBMCs, B-cell-depleted T cells, or T cells provided the cDNA or gDNA that made up the material.

The germline CDR1 and CDR2 sequences are SQVTM and ANQGSEA. V lost 7 bases to trimming and J lost 7 bases; unmatched junction nucleotides: 10. This CDR3 is built from 13 residues. Method: immunoSEQ multiplex PCR; TCRdb's copy keeps in-frame clones and lacks some. The sample has around 160,000 clones; approximately 90% are singletons. The specimen was peripheral blood. The gene calls are TRBV29-1 and TRBJ1-2, with 9 bases matching TRBD1. The sequence was collected from a man aged 18 to 29 with acute or convalescent COVID-19. The DNA of the CDR3 is TGCAGCGCATTCGGGACAGGGAAAGGTGGCTACACCTTC. Translating it yields CSAFGTGKGGYTF.